Presented here are 28 T cell receptor beta chains from one specimen sequenced in a study of cytomegalovirus exposure and HLA in healthy donors. With 60 Vbeta and 13 Jbeta primers, the PCR was carried out. Using immunoSEQ multiplex PCR, the repertoire was profiled, and TCRdb retains in-frame clones only, with some absent. The sample has roughly 82,000 clones; approximately 74% are singletons. The sequenced sample was PBMCs. All receptors derive from a woman in her fifties or sixties in good health and CMV-seropositive.

This clone was found a few times. The rearrangement uses TRBV25-1 and TRBJ2-1, with D unresolved. V lost 5 bases and J 0 bases, leaving 11 bases between the germline ends. Germline CDR1 and CDR2: MGHDK and SYGVNS. This CDR3 is 15 amino acids long. The CDR3 loop is CASSIGSGSYNEQFF. The DNA for the CDR3 is TGTGCCAGCAGTATTGGCTCGGGCTCCTACAATGAGCAGTTCTTC.

This clone came up a few times. This rearrangement joins TRBV6-5 to TRBJ1-2, with 9 nucleotides matching TRBD1. This CDR3 region has 13 residues. In germline, CDR1 is MNHEY, CDR2 SVGAGI. V gave up 5 bases and J gave up 4 bases; unmatched junction bases: 2. CDR3 nucleotide sequence: TGTGCCAGCAGTGGACAGGGGCCCTATGGCTACACCTTC. It translates to CASSGQGPYGYTF.

CDR3: CATTGPLRGLAGYNEQFF. The CDR3 DNA reads as TGTGCCACAACCGGGCCCCTCAGAGGACTAGCGGGCTACAATGAGCAGTTCTTC. The chain carries TRBV15 and TRBJ2-1; 11 bases match TRBD2. The ends lost 9 bases at V and 3 bases at J; junction bases unmatched: 16. The germline V gene encodes CDR1 LNHNV and CDR2 YYDKDF (reference sequence). CDR3 length: 18 residues.

V usage is TRBV7-6 and J usage is TRBJ2-2; TRBD2 aligns across 7 bases. Trimming cost V 5 bases and J 4 bases; bases outside gene matches: 13. CDR1 is SGHVS and CDR2 is FNYEAQ in the germline V gene. This CDR3 spans 17 amino acids. Here the CDR3 reads CASSIFTAGSPTGELFF. The CDR3 DNA sequence: TGTGCCAGCAGCATATTTACAGCGGGATCACCCACCGGGGAGCTGTTTTTT. Full variable domain (remainder filled in from reference TRBV7-6 and TRBJ2-2): GAGVSQSPRYKVTKRGQDVALRCDPISGHVSLYWYRQALGQGPEFLTYFNYEAQQDKSGLPNDRFSAERPEGSISTLTIQRTEQRDSAMYRCASSIFTAGSPTGELFFGEGSRLTVL.

The chain joins TRBV6-5 to TRBJ1-6, with D possibly being TRBD1 (6 bases). The V gene lost 6 bases and the J gene lost 9 bases, with 9 bases spanning the gap. The length of the CDR3 is 12 residues. Germline CDR1 is MNHEY and CDR2 is SVGAGI. The CDR3 sequence is CASRPGVSPLHF. The CDR3 DNA follows: TGTGCCAGCAGACCAGGGGTTTCACCCCTCCACTTT.

The chain couples TRBV7-3 to TRBJ2-1; 9 bases match TRBD1. The CDR3 length is 16 residues. Germline V gene sequence: CDR1 SGHTA, CDR2 FQGTGA. With V trimmed by 4 bases and J by 4 bases, 8 bases remained unmatched. CDR3: CASSSPGTGSYNEQFF. CDR3 DNA: TGTGCCAGCAGCTCCCCCGGGACAGGGAGTTACAATGAGCAGTTCTTC.

The V call is TRBV29-1, the J call TRBJ1-5; TRBD1 aligns across 10 bases. Trimming took 4 bases from V and 5 from J; bases not matched to a gene: 8. This CDR3 contains 15 residues. Per the germline V gene, CDR1 is SQVTM and CDR2 is ANQGSEA. CDR3 region: CSVVDGGTGDQPQHF. The CDR3 DNA is TGCAGCGTTGTAGACGGCGGGACAGGGGATCAGCCCCAGCATTTT.

The chain combines TRBV5-1 with TRBJ2-3, with 7 bases that match TRBD2. Germline V gene data show CDR1 as SGHRS and CDR2 as YFSETQ. V was clipped by 0 bases and J by 2 bases; unmatched bases: 3. The CDR3 extends over 15 amino acids. CDR3 in DNA: TGCGCCAGCAGCTTGGTACTAGCGCCCACAGATACGCAGTATTTT. Its protein product is CASSLVLAPTDTQYF. The full variable domain, rest sourced from reference TRBV5-1 and TRBJ2-3, is KAGVTQTPRYLIKTRGQQVTLSCSPISGHRSVSWYQQTPGQGLQFLFEYFSETQRNKGNFPGRFSGRQFSNSRSEMNVSTLELGDSALYLCASSLVLAPTDTQYFGPGTRLTVL.

The genes are TRBV6-5 and TRBJ1-1, with D perhaps matching TRBD1 (5 bases). Germline V gives CDR1 MNHEY, CDR2 SVGAGI. V lost 5 bases, J lost 3 bases, and 13 bases lay in between. This CDR3 is built from 14 residues. The CDR3 is CASSIDRIDTEAFF. For the CDR3, the DNA is TGTGCCAGCAGTATCGACAGAATTGACACTGAAGCTTTCTTT.

The chain has TRBV6-5 and TRBJ1-5, with D perhaps TRBD1 (5 bases). The CDR3 spans 13 residues. The V end lost 6 bases, the J end lost 3 bases, and 9 bases lay between the germline ends. Germline CDR1 MNHEY, CDR2 SVGAGI. In DNA form, the CDR3 reads TGTGCCAGCAGGGCGGGGGTCAATCAGCCCCAGCATTTT. Translation gives CASRAGVNQPQHF.

J is TRBJ2-3 and V is TRBV2; 10 bases line up with TRBD2. This CDR3 spans 15 amino acids. Germline-derived CDR1 and CDR2 are SNHLY and FYNNEI. The trim removed 9 bases at V and 3 bases at J, leaving 9 bases unmatched. CDR3 amino acids: CASEGASGSTDTQYF. In DNA, the CDR3 is TGTGCCAGTGAGGGGGCTAGCGGGAGTACAGATACGCAGTATTTT. The full variable domain, completed using reference TRBV2 and TRBJ2-3, is EPEVTQTPSHQVTQMGQEVILRCVPISNHLYFYWYRQILGQKVEFLVSFYNNEISEKSEIFDDQFSVERPDGSNFTLKIRSTKLEDSAMYFCASEGASGSTDTQYFGPGTRLTVL.

This sequence joins TRBV7-6 and TRBJ2-5, with 8 bases identical to TRBD1. Germline-derived CDR1 and CDR2 are SGHVS and FNYEAQ. The V and J ends lost 3 bases and 5 bases, in that order; junction bases with no gene match: 5. CDR3 length equals 14 residues. The CDR3 nucleotides read TGTGCCAGCAGCTTTACCGGACAGGGCGAGACCCAGTACTTC. Translation gives CASSFTGQGETQYF.

In this sample, this clone turned up a few times. The CDR3 nucleotides read TGTGCCAGCAGTGAAGGAGGAGGGGCGGGCAATGAGCAGTTCTTC. Translated, it gives CASSEGGGAGNEQFF. The V and J genes are TRBV6-4 and TRBJ2-1; a weak D match, TRBD2 (6 bases). The CDR3 runs 15 residues. CDR1 is MRHNA and CDR2 is SNTAGT in the germline V gene. Between the trimmed V and J ends, which lost 3 bases and 6 bases, there was a span of 15 bases.

The chain uses TRBV15 and TRBJ1-1, with D perhaps matching TRBD1 (6 bases). Germline values: CDR1 LNHNV, CDR2 YYDKDF (reference sequence). V was shortened by 8 bases and J by 5 bases, with 12 bases between the two germline ends. The CDR3 is 12 residues long. Here the CDR3 reads CATQQQGTEAFF. CDR3 DNA: TGTGCCACCCAGCAACAGGGAACTGAAGCTTTCTTT.

J is TRBJ1-6 and V is TRBV6-5; a weak D match, TRBD1 (6 bases). The ends were cut back, 1 base at V and 6 bases at J, with 7 bases in the middle. This CDR3 comprises 14 residues. The germline gives CDR1 MNHEY, CDR2 SVGAGI. This chain's CDR3 is CASSYFRGNSPLHF. CDR3 nucleotides: TGTGCCAGCAGTTACTTCAGGGGTAATTCACCCCTCCACTTT.

This clone was seen only once. The chain is built from TRBV7-9 and TRBJ2-3; 8 bases agree with TRBD2. Germline CDR1 reads SEHNR; CDR2 reads FQNEAQ (reference sequence). The trim removed 8 bases at V and 6 bases at J, leaving 13 bases unmatched. CDR3 length equals 15 residues. The CDR3 sequence: CASLDRAGGGDTQYF. The CDR3 nucleotides read TGTGCCAGCCTCGACCGGGCGGGAGGTGGGGATACGCAGTATTTT.

This chain links TRBV10-3 with TRBJ1-1, with 11 positions matching TRBD1. V was clipped by 6 bases and J by 10 bases; unmatched bases: 10. CDR1 is ENHRY and CDR2 is SYGVKD in the germline V gene. The CDR3 length is 14 residues. CDR3 in DNA: TGTGCCATCAGGGACAGGGGGCCCGAAGAGGGAGCTTTCTTT. Translated: CAIRDRGPEEGAFF.

The chain carries TRBV15 and TRBJ2-1, with a possible D match to TRBD2 (5 bases). Trimming took 0 bases from V and 3 from J, leaving 9 bases between them. Germline loops: CDR1 LNHNV, CDR2 YYDKDF (reference sequence). CDR3 length: 15 amino acids. In DNA form, the CDR3 reads TGTGCCACCAGCAGAGAAAGGACTCACTACAATGAGCAGTTCTTC. Translation: CATSRERTHYNEQFF.

The rearrangement uses TRBV5-1 and TRBJ1-2, with no clear D. The germline V gene encodes CDR1 SGHRS and CDR2 YFSETQ. This CDR3 contains 12 residues. With 7 bases removed from V and 6 bases from J, the gap between germline ends came to 13 bases. This CDR3 reads CASSNPRDGYTF. The CDR3 DNA is TGCGCCAGCTCTAACCCCCGAGATGGCTACACCTTC.

CDR3 amino acids: CASSLSGGWDTQYF. The CDR3 region has the DNA TGTGCCAGCAGTCTTAGTGGGGGCTGGGATACGCAGTATTTT. V and J are TRBV7-3 and TRBJ2-3, with D tentatively TRBD1 (6 bases). CDR1 and CDR2 (germline): SGHTA, FQGTGA. V was trimmed by 6 bases and J by 6 bases, leaving 16 bases between them. This CDR3 has 14 amino acids.

The J gene is TRBJ1-4, the V gene TRBV25-1; 7 nucleotides line up with TRBD1. CDR1 is MGHDK, CDR2 SYGVNS, per germline. V shed 3 bases and J 8 bases; nucleotides not matched to a gene: 6. The CDR3 spans 14 residues. CDR3 protein: CASSETGWLEKLFF. The CDR3 DNA is TGTGCCAGCAGTGAGACAGGGTGGTTGGAAAAACTGTTTTTT.

This clone was detected only once. The chain carries TRBV15 and TRBJ1-5; no clear D gene. The CDR3 extends over 18 amino acids. The germline V and J ends were trimmed by 0 bases and 3 bases, with 18 bases remaining between them. From germline, CDR1 is LNHNV and CDR2 YYDKDF (reference sequence). The DNA of the CDR3 is TGTGCCACCAGCAGAGAGGAGTTTACCGAATTCCCCAATCAGCCCCAGCATTTT. It translates to CATSREEFTEFPNQPQHF.

The J gene is TRBJ1-1, the V gene TRBV27; 7 bases agree with TRBD1. V was pared by 3 bases and J by 4 bases, with 5 bases of the junction left unmatched. The CDR3 loop spans 14 amino acids. The germline V gene has CDR1 MNHEY and CDR2 SMNVEV (reference sequence). The CDR3 protein is CASSFRGLATEAFF. Written as DNA, the CDR3 is TGTGCCAGCAGTTTTAGGGGGCTGGCCACTGAAGCTTTCTTT.

The chain links TRBV9 to TRBJ2-1; TRBD1 is a possible D gene (6 bases). CDR1 and CDR2 from the germline V gene are SGDLS and YYNGEE. The CDR3 contains 16 residues. V was shortened by 5 bases and J by 2 bases, with 17 bases between the two germline ends. This CDR3 is CASSTTTGTPYNEQFF. CDR3 DNA sequence: TGTGCCAGCAGTACCACTACAGGGACCCCCTACAATGAGCAGTTCTTC.

The rearrangement links TRBV6-5 to TRBJ1-3; 9 bases are a match to TRBD1. V was pared by 6 bases and J by 9 bases, with 6 bases of the junction left unmatched. The CDR3 has 13 residues. Germline V lookup: CDR1 MNHEY, CDR2 SVGAGI. The CDR3 coding sequence is TGTGCCAGCAGGTCGGGACAGGGAGGCACCATATATTTT. This encodes CASRSGQGGTIYF.

The rearrangement links TRBV5-1 to TRBJ2-3; D might be TRBD2 (6 bases). Trimming left V 0 bases short and J 7 bases short, with 12 bases between. The germline CDR1 and CDR2 sequences are SGHRS and YFSETQ. The length of the CDR3 is 14 residues. In DNA, the CDR3 is TGCGCCAGCAGCTTGGGGGGACTTACCAATACGCAGTATTTT. This sequence encodes CASSLGGLTNTQYF.

Concerning this clone itself: The sample holds other DNA sequences that translate to the same CDR3. This rearrangement joins TRBV30 to TRBJ2-5, with 9 nucleotides matching TRBD1. The CDR3 has 13 amino acids. In germline, CDR1 is GTSNPN, CDR2 SVGIG (reference sequence). The junction had 2 bases not matched to a gene; V was cut back by 2 bases and J by 4 bases. CDR3 loop: CAWSLTGGETQYF. In nucleotides, the CDR3 is TGTGCCTGGAGTTTGACAGGGGGAGAGACCCAGTACTTC. The full variable domain, its missing parts supplied by reference TRBV30 and TRBJ2-5, is SQTIHQWPATLVQPVGSPLSLECTVEGTSNPNLYWYRQAAGRGLQLLFYSVGIGQISSEVPQNLSASRPQDRQFILSSKKLLLSDSGFYLCAWSLTGGETQYFGPGTRLLVL.

This clone was seen only once. This rearrangement joins TRBV9 to TRBJ2-1; 9 nucleotides line up with TRBD1. V lost 5 bases, J lost 8 bases, and 8 bases stayed unmatched. The CDR3 consists of 14 residues. Per germline, CDR1 SGDLS and CDR2 YYNGEE. CDR3 sequence: CASRHRDRDDEQFF. In DNA, the CDR3 is TGTGCCAGCAGGCACCGGGACAGGGATGATGAGCAGTTCTTC. Complete variable domain (other parts from reference TRBV9 and TRBJ2-1): DSGVTQTPKHLITATGQRVTLRCSPRSGDLSVYWYQQSLDQGLQFLIQYYNGEERAKGNILERFSAQQFPDLHSELNLSSLELGDSALYFCASRHRDRDDEQFFGPGTRLTVL.